This TCR beta chain emerged from a study of T cells in Graves' hyperthyroidism and ophthalmopathy. Amplification yielded TCR beta CDR3 regions, with RNA transcripts as the source. The study used the HTBI primer set for a first-round RT-PCR of the TCR CDR3. TCRdb used MiXCR to reprocess the multiplex PCR reads, holding one entry per CDR3 protein. The table includes roughly 300,000 distinct CDR3 sequences, 25% to 30% detected once. This TCR was recovered from a middle-aged man with Graves' hyperthyroidism that later progressed to Graves' ophthalmopathy. Sequencing used blood.

This CDR3 is CASSPQTGGDEQYF. CDR3 sequence (DNA): TGTGCCAGCTCACCTCAGACAGGGGGAGACGAGCAGTACTTC. The chain recombines TRBV18 with TRBJ2-7; TRBD1 aligns across 9 bases. Unmatched junction bases numbered 5, after V lost 3 bases and J lost 5 bases. The CDR3 has 14 amino acids. Germline lookup yields CDR1 KGHSH and CDR2 LQKENI.